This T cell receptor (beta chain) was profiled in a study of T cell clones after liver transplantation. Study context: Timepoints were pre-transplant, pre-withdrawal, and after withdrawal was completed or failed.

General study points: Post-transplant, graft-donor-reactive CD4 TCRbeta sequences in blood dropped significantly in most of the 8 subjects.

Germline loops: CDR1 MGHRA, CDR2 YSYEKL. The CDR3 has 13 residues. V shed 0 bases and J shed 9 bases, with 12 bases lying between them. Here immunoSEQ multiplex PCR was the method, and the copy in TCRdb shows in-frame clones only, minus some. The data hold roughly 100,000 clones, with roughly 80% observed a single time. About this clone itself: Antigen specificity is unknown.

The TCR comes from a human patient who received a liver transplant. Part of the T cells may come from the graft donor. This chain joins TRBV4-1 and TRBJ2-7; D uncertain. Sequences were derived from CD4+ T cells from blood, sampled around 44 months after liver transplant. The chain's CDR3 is CASSQDPERRQYF. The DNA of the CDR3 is TGCGCCAGCAGCCAAGATCCCGAGAGAAGGCAGTACTTC.